Below, 21 T cell receptor beta chains from the same sample are listed, as sequenced in a study of blood T cells in healthy people across ages. With a J-beta primer mix and a sample-barcoded 5' primer, a second PCR ran 7 to 11 cycles. TCRdb re-derived calls from the 5' RACE reads in MiXCR, one entry per CDR3 protein. The table has some 920,000 distinct CDR3 sequences, around 54% seen once; the top ten hold 20% to 25%. The specimen was blood. These receptors were taken from a woman aged 60 to 75 in good health.

V gene TRBV7-6 combines with J gene TRBJ2-5; D is unresolved. Trimming pared 11 bases from V and 2 bases from J, leaving 9 bases between. CDR3 length equals 11 residues. Looked up from germline, CDR1 is SGHVS and CDR2 is FNYEAQ. The CDR3 DNA follows: TGTGCCCGCAAATCACAAGAGACCCAGTACTTC. It translates to CARKSQETQYF. Supplemented by reference TRBV7-6 and TRBJ2-5, the full variable domain reads GAGVSQSPRYKVTKRGQDVALRCDPISGHVSLYWYRQALGQGPEFLTYFNYEAQQDKSGLPNDRFSAERPEGSISTLTIQRTEQRDSAMYRCARKSQETQYFGPGTRLLVL.

The sample holds one count of this clonotype. This chain joins TRBV4-2 and TRBJ2-1; tentative D call: TRBD1 (6 bases). This CDR3 has 17 residues. Between the trimmed V and J ends, which lost 3 bases and 10 bases, there was a span of 25 bases. CDR1 and CDR2 from the germline V gene are LGHNA and YNFKEQ. CDR3 protein: CASSHVRPLTGTYEQFF. For the CDR3, the DNA is TGTGCCAGCAGCCACGTCCGACCCCTAACAGGGACCTACGAGCAGTTCTTC.

The chain has TRBV7-6 and TRBJ2-7; unclear D gene. This CDR3 comprises 13 residues. Germline V lookup: CDR1 SGHVS, CDR2 FNYEAQ. Trimming removed 1 base at V and 6 bases at J, with 10 bases between. The CDR3 DNA reads as TGTGCCAGCAGCTTAGGTGGTCGGCTCGAGCAGTACTTC. Translated: CASSLGGRLEQYF. The variable domain in full, with the rest retrieved from reference TRBV7-6 and TRBJ2-7, is GAGVSQSPRYKVTKRGQDVALRCDPISGHVSLYWYRQALGQGPEFLTYFNYEAQQDKSGLPNDRFSAERPEGSISTLTIQRTEQRDSAMYRCASSLGGRLEQYFGPGTRLTVT.

The chain couples TRBV7-8 to TRBJ1-5; D gene unclear. Germline CDR1 SGHVS, CDR2 FQNEAQ. V was trimmed by 1 base and J by 0 bases, leaving 10 bases between them. The CDR3 is 16 residues long. CDR3 DNA: TGTGCCAGCAGCTTAGATCTCAGGTATAGCAATCAGCCCCAGCATTTT. Protein product: CASSLDLRYSNQPQHF.

This clonotype occurred a few times. V is TRBV28 and J is TRBJ1-2; D gene ambiguous. The V and J ends lost 3 bases and 6 bases respectively, with 11 bases between them. CDR1 is MDHEN, CDR2 SYDVKM, per germline. The CDR3 consists of 13 residues. The CDR3 protein is CASSFAQFNGYTF. CDR3 DNA: TGTGCCAGCAGTTTTGCACAGTTCAATGGCTACACCTTC.

The chain carries TRBV7-2 and TRBJ2-3, with 12 nucleotides matching TRBD2. There are 18 residues in the CDR3. V shed 3 bases and J 2 bases; nucleotides not matched to a gene: 9. Germline lookup yields CDR1 SGHTA and CDR2 FQGNSA. This CDR3 is CASSFRTTSGGLTDTQYF. The DNA for the CDR3 is TGTGCCAGCAGCTTCCGGACGACTAGCGGGGGCCTCACAGATACGCAGTATTTT.

CDR3 in DNA: TGTGCCAGCAGCCAAGAGGGAGCTCTTTCGCAGTACTTC. Amino acid sequence: CASSQEGALSQYF. The chain has TRBV4-2 and TRBJ2-7, with a weak D call TRBD2 (5 bases). V was pared by 0 bases and J by 9 bases, with 12 bases between. This CDR3 has 13 residues. The germline V gene has CDR1 LGHNA and CDR2 YNFKEQ.

This clonotype occurred once. This chain connects TRBV25-1 to TRBJ1-5; TRBD1 aligns across 11 bases. Looked up from germline, CDR1 is MGHDK and CDR2 is SYGVNS. The CDR3 covers 19 residues. V was clipped by 1 base and J by 8 bases; unmatched bases: 16. CDR3 sequence (DNA): TGTGCCAGCAGTGAATTCCCGGACAGGGGGCTCTTGTTGGTTGAGCCCCAGCATTTT. Its translation: CASSEFPDRGLLLVEPQHF.

The rearrangement links TRBV4-1 to TRBJ2-7; D is unresolved. Between the trimmed V and J ends, which lost 7 bases and 0 bases, there was a span of 16 bases. The CDR3 loop spans 15 amino acids. Germline V gene data show CDR1 as MGHRA and CDR2 as YSYEKL. The CDR3 sequence: CASKAYYGRSYEQYF. The CDR3 DNA sequence: TGCGCCAGCAAGGCCTATTACGGACGCTCCTACGAGCAGTACTTC.

The genes are TRBV12-3 or TRBV12-4 and TRBJ2-7; possible D gene TRBD1, 5 bases. The CDR3 spans 16 residues. Trimming cost V 2 bases and J 0 bases, with 14 bases left between them. CDR3: CASSLRRTGISYEQYF. For the CDR3, the DNA is TGTGCCAGCAGTTTACGGAGAACAGGAATCTCCTACGAGCAGTACTTC.

This clonotype was found a few times. The CDR3 loop is CASSAYSTDTQYF. The CDR3 DNA reads TGTGCCAGCAGTGCCTACAGCACAGATACGCAGTATTTT. J is TRBJ2-3 and V is TRBV2; unclear D gene. Trimming cost V 4 bases and J 0 bases, with 5 bases left between them. Germline-derived CDR1 and CDR2 are SNHLY and FYNNEI. This CDR3 spans 13 amino acids.

This chain links TRBV13 with TRBJ2-7, with 13 bases matching TRBD2. The CDR3 has 16 residues. Trimming at V came to 4 bases and at J to 4 bases, leaving 7 bases not matched to a gene. Per germline, CDR1 PRHDT and CDR2 FYEKMQ (reference sequence). The CDR3 DNA reads as TGTGCCAGCAGCTCTCGGACTAGCGGGAGTTTTTACGAGCAGTACTTC. Encoded protein: CASSSRTSGSFYEQYF.

This clonotype was detected only a few times. The rearrangement links TRBV7-9 to TRBJ2-3; either TRBD1 or TRBD2 may fit D (7 bases each). Germline V gene lookup returns CDR1 SEHNR and CDR2 FQNEAQ (reference sequence). The CDR3 extends over 17 amino acids. Trimming pared 5 bases from V and 6 bases from J, leaving 24 bases between. The CDR3 protein is CASSPTTGTKGWDTQYF. CDR3 DNA sequence: TGTGCCAGCAGCCCGACGACAGGGACTAAAGGTTGGGATACGCAGTATTTT.

The V call is TRBV4-3, the J call TRBJ2-3; D gene uncertain. This CDR3 contains 12 residues. Trimming cost V 3 bases and J 6 bases, with 7 bases left between them. Germline CDR1 reads LGHNA; CDR2 reads YSLEER. The DNA of the CDR3 is TGCGCCAGCAGCCACTATCCGGATACGCAGTATTTT. It encodes CASSHYPDTQYF.

The rearrangement uses TRBV6-1 and TRBJ2-3, with TRBD2 identical over 8 bases. Germline values: CDR1 MNHNS, CDR2 SASEGT. CDR3 size: 18 residues. Trimming removed 3 bases from V and 1 base from J; junction bases left unmatched: 12. DNA of the CDR3: TGTGCCAGCAGTGACCCCGGGACTAGGTATATCCGCACAGATACGCAGTATTTT. Its protein product is CASSDPGTRYIRTDTQYF.

The chain joins TRBV20-1 to TRBJ2-4; 9 nucleotides line up with TRBD2. Germline V gives CDR1 DFQATT, CDR2 SNEGSKA (reference sequence). This CDR3 is 15 amino acids long. J was trimmed by 0 bases and V by 4 bases; bases with no gene match: 4. The CDR3 sequence is CSANLAGLAKNIQYF. The CDR3 DNA reads as TGCAGTGCTAACCTAGCGGGATTAGCCAAAAACATTCAGTACTTC.

The rearrangement joins TRBV29-1 to TRBJ1-4; D may be TRBD1 (6 bases). Germline CDR1 SQVTM, CDR2 ANQGSEA. V was clipped by 8 bases and J by 5 bases, with 24 bases between them. This CDR3 has 16 residues. CDR3 sequence (DNA): TGCAGCTCAGGGGTCATTGGGGACGATGGAAATGAAAAACTGTTTTTT. Protein sequence: CSSGVIGDDGNEKLFF.

V and J are TRBV6-1 and TRBJ2-1; 9 bases are a match to TRBD1. Germline V gene data show CDR1 as MNHNS and CDR2 as SASEGT. Losses at the gene ends were 5 bases for V and 8 bases for J; bases not matched to a gene: 10. This CDR3 comprises 15 residues. The chain's CDR3 is CASSNRGLGIDEQFF. The CDR3 region has the DNA TGTGCCAGCAGTAACAGGGGGCTCGGGATCGATGAGCAGTTCTTC.

The count of this clonotype is one. The chain carries TRBV12-3 or TRBV12-4 and TRBJ2-2, with TRBD1 matching over 9 bases. The CDR3 spans 16 residues. Trimming cost V 5 bases and J 6 bases; bases outside gene matches: 10. CDR3 DNA: TGTGCCAGCAGTCCCCGGCGACAGGGGGACGCCGGGGAGCTGTTTTTT. The encoded protein is CASSPRRQGDAGELFF.

The chain couples TRBV6-1 to TRBJ2-1; a weak D match, TRBD2 (5 bases). Gene TRBJ2-7 matches the end of the DNA better, so the J call may be wrong. Germline CDR1 is MNHNS and CDR2 is SASEGT. The CDR3 is made up of 14 amino acids. CDR3 residues: CASSGTDNYNEQYF. DNA of the CDR3: TGTGCCAGCAGTGGGACTGATAACTACAATGAGCAGTACTTC.

This clonotype was detected a few times. This sequence joins TRBV6-2 or TRBV6-3 and TRBJ1-5; D gene uncertain. The CDR3 spans 14 residues. The V end was cut by 5 bases, the J end by 2 bases, with 10 bases between. Germline-derived CDR1 and CDR2 are MNHEY and SVGEGT. The CDR3: CASSDSTGNQPQHF. The CDR3 DNA follows: TGTGCCAGCAGTGATTCTACGGGCAATCAGCCCCAGCATTTT.